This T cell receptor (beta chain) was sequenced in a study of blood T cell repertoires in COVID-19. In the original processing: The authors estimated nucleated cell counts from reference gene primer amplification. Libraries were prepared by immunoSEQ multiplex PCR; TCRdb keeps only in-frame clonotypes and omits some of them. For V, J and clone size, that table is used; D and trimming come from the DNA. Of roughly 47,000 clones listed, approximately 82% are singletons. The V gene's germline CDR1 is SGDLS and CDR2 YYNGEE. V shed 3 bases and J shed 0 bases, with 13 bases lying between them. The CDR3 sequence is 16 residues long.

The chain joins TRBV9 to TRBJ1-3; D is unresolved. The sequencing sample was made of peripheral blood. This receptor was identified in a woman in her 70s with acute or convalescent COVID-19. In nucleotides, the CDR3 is TGTGCCAGCAGCGGTGGTGGAGGGAACTCTGGAAACACCATATATTTT. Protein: CASSGGGGNSGNTIYF. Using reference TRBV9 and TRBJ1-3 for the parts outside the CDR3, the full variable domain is DSGVTQTPKHLITATGQRVTLRCSPRSGDLSVYWYQQSLDQGLQFLIQYYNGEERAKGNILERFSAQQFPDLHSELNLSSLELGDSALYFCASSGGGGNSGNTIYFGEGSWLTVV.